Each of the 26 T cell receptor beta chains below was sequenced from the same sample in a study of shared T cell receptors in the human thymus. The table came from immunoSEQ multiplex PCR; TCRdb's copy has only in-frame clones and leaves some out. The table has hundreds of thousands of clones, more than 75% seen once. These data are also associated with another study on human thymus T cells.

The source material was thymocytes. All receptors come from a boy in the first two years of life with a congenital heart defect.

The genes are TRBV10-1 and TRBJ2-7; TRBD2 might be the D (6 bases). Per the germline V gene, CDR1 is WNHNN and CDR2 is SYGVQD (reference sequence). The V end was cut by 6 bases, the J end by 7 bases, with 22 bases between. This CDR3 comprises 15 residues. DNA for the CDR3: TGCGCCAGCAGCGTGGCTTGGGACTCGGAGGGGGAGCAGTACTTC. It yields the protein CASSVAWDSEGEQYF.

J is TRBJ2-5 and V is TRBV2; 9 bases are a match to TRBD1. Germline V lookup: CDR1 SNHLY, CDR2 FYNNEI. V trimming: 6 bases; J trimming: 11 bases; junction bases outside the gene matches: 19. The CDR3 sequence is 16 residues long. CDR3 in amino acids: CASRPGQGPSLLRQYF. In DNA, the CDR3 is TGTGCCAGCAGGCCGGGACAGGGACCATCGCTGCTACGGCAGTACTTC.

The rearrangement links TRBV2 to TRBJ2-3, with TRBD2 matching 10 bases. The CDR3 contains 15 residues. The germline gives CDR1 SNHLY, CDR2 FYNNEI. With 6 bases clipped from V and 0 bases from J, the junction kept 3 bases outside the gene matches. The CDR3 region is CASSGTSASTDTQYF. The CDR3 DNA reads TGTGCCAGCAGCGGGACTAGCGCAAGCACAGATACGCAGTATTTT.

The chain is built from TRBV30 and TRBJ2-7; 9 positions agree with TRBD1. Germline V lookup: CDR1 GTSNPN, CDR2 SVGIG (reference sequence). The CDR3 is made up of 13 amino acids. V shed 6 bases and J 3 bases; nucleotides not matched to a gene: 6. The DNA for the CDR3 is TGTGCCTGCCCGGGACAGGGAAACTACGAGCAGTACTTC. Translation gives CACPGQGNYEQYF.

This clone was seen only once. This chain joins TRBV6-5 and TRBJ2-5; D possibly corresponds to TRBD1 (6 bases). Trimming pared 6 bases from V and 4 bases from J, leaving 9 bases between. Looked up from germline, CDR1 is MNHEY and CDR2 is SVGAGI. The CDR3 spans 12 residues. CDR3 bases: TGTGCCAGCAGCGCGACAGGAGAGACCCAGTACTTC. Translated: CASSATGETQYF.

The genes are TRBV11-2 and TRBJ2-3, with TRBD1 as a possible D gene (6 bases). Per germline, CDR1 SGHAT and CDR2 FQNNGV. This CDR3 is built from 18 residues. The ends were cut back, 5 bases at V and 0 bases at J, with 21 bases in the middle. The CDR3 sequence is CASSPRDAGTPSTDTQYF. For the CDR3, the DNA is TGTGCCAGCAGCCCACGAGACGCCGGGACACCGAGCACAGATACGCAGTATTTT.

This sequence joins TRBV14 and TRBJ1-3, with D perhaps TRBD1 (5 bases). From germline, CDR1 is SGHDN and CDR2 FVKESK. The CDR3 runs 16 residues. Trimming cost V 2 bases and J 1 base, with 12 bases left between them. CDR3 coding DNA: TGTGCCAGCAGCCAATCGACAGTGAAATCTGGAAACACCATATATTTT. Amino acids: CASSQSTVKSGNTIYF.

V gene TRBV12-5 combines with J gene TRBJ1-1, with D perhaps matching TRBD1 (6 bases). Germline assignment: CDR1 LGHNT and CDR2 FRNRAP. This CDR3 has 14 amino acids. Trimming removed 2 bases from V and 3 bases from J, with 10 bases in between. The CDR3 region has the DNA TGTGCTAGTGGTTTGACAGGGCCGGACACTGAAGCTTTCTTT. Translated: CASGLTGPDTEAFF. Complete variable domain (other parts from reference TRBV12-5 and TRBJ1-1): DARVTQTPRHKVTEMGQEVTMRCQPILGHNTVFWYRQTMMQGLELLAYFRNRAPLDDSGMPKDRFSAEMPDATLATLKIQPSEPRDSAVYFCASGLTGPDTEAFFGQGTRLTVV.

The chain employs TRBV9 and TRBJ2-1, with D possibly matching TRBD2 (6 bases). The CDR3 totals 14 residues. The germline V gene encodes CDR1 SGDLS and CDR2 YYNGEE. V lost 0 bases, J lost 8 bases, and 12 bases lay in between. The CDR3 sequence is CASSVAGEGYEQFF. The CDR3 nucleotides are TGTGCCAGCAGCGTAGCGGGAGAAGGGTATGAGCAGTTCTTC.

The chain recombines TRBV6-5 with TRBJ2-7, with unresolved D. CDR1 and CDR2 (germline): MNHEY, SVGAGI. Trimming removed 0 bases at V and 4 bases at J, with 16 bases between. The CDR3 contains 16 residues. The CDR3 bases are TGTGCCAGCAGTTACTCGAAAAACCGGGTACCTTACGAGCAGTACTTC. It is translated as CASSYSKNRVPYEQYF.

The CDR3 loop is CASSLGHISYEQYF. CDR3 nucleotide sequence: TGTGCCAGCAGCTTAGGGCATATCTCCTACGAGCAGTACTTC. The chain couples TRBV7-9 to TRBJ2-7; D is unclear. Trimming removed 1 base at V and 0 bases at J, with 7 bases between. Per the germline V gene, CDR1 is SEHNR and CDR2 is FQNEAQ (reference sequence). The length of the CDR3 is 14 residues.

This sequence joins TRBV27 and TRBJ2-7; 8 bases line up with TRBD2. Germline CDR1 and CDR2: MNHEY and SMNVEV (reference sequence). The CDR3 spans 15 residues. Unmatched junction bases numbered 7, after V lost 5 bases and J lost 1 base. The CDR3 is CASSTQREKSYEQYF. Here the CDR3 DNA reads TGTGCCAGCAGTACCCAGCGGGAGAAATCCTACGAGCAGTACTTC.

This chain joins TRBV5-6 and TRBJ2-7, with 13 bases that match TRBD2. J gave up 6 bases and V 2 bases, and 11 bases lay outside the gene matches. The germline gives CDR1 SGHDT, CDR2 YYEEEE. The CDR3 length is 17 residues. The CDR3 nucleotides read TGTGCCAGCAGCTTCCTGATACTAGCGGGAGGGCCCTTCGAGCAGTACTTC. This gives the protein CASSFLILAGGPFEQYF.

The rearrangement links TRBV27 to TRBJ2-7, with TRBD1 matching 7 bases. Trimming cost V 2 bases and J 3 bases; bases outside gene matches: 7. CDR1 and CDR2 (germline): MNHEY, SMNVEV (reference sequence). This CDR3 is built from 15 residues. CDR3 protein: CASSLNGDRDYEQYF. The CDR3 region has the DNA TGTGCCAGCAGTTTAAATGGGGACAGAGACTACGAGCAGTACTTC.

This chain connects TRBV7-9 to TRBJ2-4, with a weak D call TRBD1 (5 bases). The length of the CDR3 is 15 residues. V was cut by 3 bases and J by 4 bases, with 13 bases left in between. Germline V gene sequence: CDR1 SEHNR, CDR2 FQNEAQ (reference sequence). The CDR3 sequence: CASSFQWGNKNIQYF. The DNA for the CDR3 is TGTGCCAGCAGCTTTCAGTGGGGCAATAAAAACATTCAGTACTTC.

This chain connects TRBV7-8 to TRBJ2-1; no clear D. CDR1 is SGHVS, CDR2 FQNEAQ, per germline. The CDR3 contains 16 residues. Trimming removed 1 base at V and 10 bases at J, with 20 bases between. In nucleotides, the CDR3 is TGTGCCAGCAGCTTAGAACGAACCTCGGTCGGGTGGGAGCAGTTCTTC. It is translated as CASSLERTSVGWEQFF. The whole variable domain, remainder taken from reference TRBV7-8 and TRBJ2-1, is GAGVSQSPRYKVAKRGQDVALRCDPISGHVSLFWYQQALGQGPEFLTYFQNEAQLDKSGLPSDRFFAERPEGSVSTLKIQRTQQEDSAVYLCASSLERTSVGWEQFFGPGTRLTVL.

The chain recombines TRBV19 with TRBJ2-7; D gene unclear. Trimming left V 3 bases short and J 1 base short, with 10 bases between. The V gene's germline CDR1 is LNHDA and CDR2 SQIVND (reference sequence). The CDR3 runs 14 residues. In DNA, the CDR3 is TGTGCCAGTAGTATTTGTGCAGGTTCCTACGAGCAGTACTTC. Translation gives CASSICAGSYEQYF.

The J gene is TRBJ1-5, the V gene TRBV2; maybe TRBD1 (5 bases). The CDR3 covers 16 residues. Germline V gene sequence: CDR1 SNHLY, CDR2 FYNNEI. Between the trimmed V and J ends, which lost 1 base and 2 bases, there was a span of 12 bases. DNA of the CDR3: TGTGCCAGCAGTGAAGTCTACAGGCCGTGCAATCAGCCCCAGCATTTT. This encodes CASSEVYRPCNQPQHF.

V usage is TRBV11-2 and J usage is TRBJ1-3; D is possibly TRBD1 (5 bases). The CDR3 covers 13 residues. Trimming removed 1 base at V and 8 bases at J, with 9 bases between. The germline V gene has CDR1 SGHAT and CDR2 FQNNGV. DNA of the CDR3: TGTGCCAGCAGCTTAGTGGGGCCGGACACCATATATTTT. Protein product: CASSLVGPDTIYF.

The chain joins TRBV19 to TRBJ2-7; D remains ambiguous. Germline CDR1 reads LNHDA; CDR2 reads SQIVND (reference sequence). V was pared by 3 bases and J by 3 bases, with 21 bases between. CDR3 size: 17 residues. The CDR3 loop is CASSILPNVNRYYEQYF. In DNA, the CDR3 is TGTGCCAGTAGTATTCTCCCTAACGTGAACCGTTACTACGAGCAGTACTTC.

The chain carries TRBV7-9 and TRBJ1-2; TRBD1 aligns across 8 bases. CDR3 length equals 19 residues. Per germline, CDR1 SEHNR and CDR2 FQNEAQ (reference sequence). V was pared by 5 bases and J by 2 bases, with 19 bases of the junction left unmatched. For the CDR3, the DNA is TGTGCCAGCAGCCGTAGTAGCGCGGGACAGGATCTTACCAACTATGGCTACACCTTC. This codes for CASSRSSAGQDLTNYGYTF. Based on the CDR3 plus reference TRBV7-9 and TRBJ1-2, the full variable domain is DTGVSQNPRHKITKRGQNVTFRCDPISEHNRLYWYRQTLGQGPEFLTYFQNEAQLEKSRLLSDRFSAERPKGSFSTLEIQRTEQGDSAMYLCASSRSSAGQDLTNYGYTFGSGTRLTVV.

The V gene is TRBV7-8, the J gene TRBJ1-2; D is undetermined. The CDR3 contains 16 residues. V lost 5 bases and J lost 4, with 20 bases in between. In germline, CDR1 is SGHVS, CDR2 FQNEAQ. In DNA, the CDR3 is TGTGCCAGCAGCCCACGTGTCGGTCCCGGAGGCTATGGCTACACCTTC. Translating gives CASSPRVGPGGYGYTF.

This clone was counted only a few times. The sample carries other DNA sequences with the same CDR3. The chain's CDR3 is CASSPSGNTEAFF. The CDR3 DNA reads TGCGCCAGCAGCCCTTCAGGGAACACTGAAGCTTTCTTT. The chain couples TRBV4-1 to TRBJ1-1; D unresolved. Trimming removed 4 bases at V and 1 base at J, with 7 bases between. The CDR3 is made up of 13 amino acids. Germline CDR1 and CDR2: MGHRA and YSYEKL.

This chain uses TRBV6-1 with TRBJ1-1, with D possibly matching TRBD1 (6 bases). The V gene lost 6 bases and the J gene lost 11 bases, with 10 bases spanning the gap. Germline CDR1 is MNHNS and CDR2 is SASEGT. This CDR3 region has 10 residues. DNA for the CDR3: TGTGCCAGCAGACAGGGCGCGGCTTTCTTT. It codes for CASRQGAAFF.

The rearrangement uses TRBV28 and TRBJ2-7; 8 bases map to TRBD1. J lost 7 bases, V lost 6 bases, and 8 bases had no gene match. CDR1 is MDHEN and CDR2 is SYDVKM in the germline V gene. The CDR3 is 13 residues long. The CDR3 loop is CASSITGGGEQYF. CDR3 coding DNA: TGTGCCAGCAGCATCACAGGGGGAGGAGAGCAGTACTTC.

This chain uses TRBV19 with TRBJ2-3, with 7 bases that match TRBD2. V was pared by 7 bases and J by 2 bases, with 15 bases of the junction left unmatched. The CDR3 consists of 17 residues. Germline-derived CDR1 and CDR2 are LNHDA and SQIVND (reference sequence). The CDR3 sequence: CASTRAGIGGITDTQYF. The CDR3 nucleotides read TGTGCCAGTACCCGAGCGGGAATCGGAGGGATCACAGATACGCAGTATTTT. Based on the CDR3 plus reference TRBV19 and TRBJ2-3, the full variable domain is DGGITQSPKYLFRKEGQNVTLSCEQNLNHDAMYWYRQDPGQGLRLIYYSQIVNDFQKGDIAEGYSVSREKKESFPLTVTSAQKNPTAFYLCASTRAGIGGITDTQYFGPGTRLTVL.